This T cell receptor beta chain originates from a study of Ad26.COV2.S vaccination and SARS-CoV-2 variants. Study details: Ad26.COV2.S was injected intramuscularly once or twice, 56 days apart.

The germline CDR1 and CDR2 sequences are SNHLY and FYNNEI. The length of the CDR3 is 17 residues. Deletions cut 1 base from V and 2 bases from J, with 17 bases between. The treatment here: 15 to 20 received Ad26.COV2.S at low or high dose, single or two shots; several received placebo; per-sample allocation not given. Material that was analyzed had been drawn on day 63 after the first vaccine or placebo injection. Only in-frame clones appear in the TCRdb table, and some are missing; sequencing was by immunoSEQ multiplex PCR. The sample lists about 350,000 clones; roughly 91% were seen once. Points on this clone: Its antigen is unidentified.

Points from the study as a whole: Breadth of non-spike TCRs did not differ between vaccinees and placebo recipients. Measures of TCR breadth and depth may have fallen short of total T cell responses. Substantial breadth was reportedly displayed by spike-specific CD8+ and CD4+ T cell responses after vaccination.

The TCR comes from a person aged 18-65 years who received the Ad26.COV2.S COVID-19 vaccine or a placebo. This sequence joins TRBV2 and TRBJ1-1; D possibly corresponds to TRBD1 (6 bases). Sequencing was performed on peripheral blood, taken in a trial of Ad26.COV2.S vaccine versus placebo. CDR3 in amino acids: CASSEVGRGGLNTEAFF. The CDR3 bases are TGTGCCAGCAGTGAAGTGGGCAGGGGCGGTCTTAACACTGAAGCTTTCTTT.